Listed below are T cell receptor beta chains from one sample, sequenced in a study of CD8 T cells in ankylosing spondylitis. From the 5' RACE reads, TCRdb called clonotypes with MiXCR, one entry per CDR3 protein. The sample carries fewer than 500,000 distinct CDR3 sequences, 25% to 30% recorded once. The sample was blood, either unsorted or a sorted T cell fraction (not recorded which). These receptors came from a male donor with ankylosing spondylitis. Each CDR3 is given with its conserved first and last residue. The D gene is left open where the match is weak. Clone sizes are given selectively: once, few, many, or a class where the clone is expanded.

J gene | clone size | CDR3 length | D gene | V gene | CDR3 protein | CDR3 DNA
TRBJ2-1 | . | 14 | . | TRBV6-5 | CASSYQAGAWAEFF | TGTGCCAGCAGTTACCAGGCAGGGGCGTGGGCGGAGTTCTTC
TRBJ2-5 | few | 15 | TRBD1 | TRBV5-1 | CASSPQTGSEETQYF | TGCGCCAGCAGCCCCCAGACAGGGAGCGAAGAGACCCAGTACTTC
TRBJ1-1 | few | 14 | . | TRBV6-5 | CATSSGKRGTEAFF | TGTGCCACCAGTTCAGGGAAGCGGGGCACTGAAGCTTTCTTT
TRBJ2-5 | . | 14 | . | TRBV7-9 | CASSSLQGLETQYF | TGTGCCAGCAGCTCGCTGCAGGGGCTAGAGACCCAGTACTTC
TRBJ2-1 | . | 17 | TRBD1 | TRBV5-1 | CASSHYGTDRSDNEQFF | TGCGCCAGCAGCCACTACGGGACAGATCGATCCGACAATGAGCAGTTCTTC
TRBJ1-2 | many | 18 | . | TRBV5-6 | CASSLAFRGVDRNYGYTF | TGTGCCAGCAGCTTGGCCTTCCGGGGGGTCGACAGGAACTATGGCTACACCTTC
TRBJ1-5 | . | 13 | . | TRBV27 | CASGTQGYQPQHF | TGTGCCAGCGGGACCCAGGGTTATCAGCCCCAGCATTTT
TRBJ1-2 | . | 18 | TRBD1 | TRBV11-1 | CASSGRGGQGSPYYGYTF | TGTGCCAGCAGTGGCCGGGGGGGACAGGGGTCCCCCTACTATGGCTACACCTTC
TRBJ1-2 | few | 18 | TRBD1 | TRBV19 | CASSMGDRSPTVTYGYTF | TGTGCCAGTAGTATGGGGGACAGGAGCCCAACTGTAACCTATGGCTACACCTTC
TRBJ2-1 | . | 15 | TRBD2 | TRBV7-8 | CASSPGTGGGNEQFF | TGTGCCAGCAGCCCCGGAACGGGAGGAGGAAATGAGCAGTTCTTC
TRBJ2-3 | . | 16 | TRBD2 | TRBV5-4 | CASSGPTSGRTDTQYF | TGTGCCAGCAGCGGCCCGACTAGCGGGAGGACAGATACGCAGTATTTT
TRBJ2-3 | few | 15 | TRBD2 | TRBV5-1 | CASSPPLAGDPTQYF | TGCGCCAGCTCACCCCCACTAGCGGGAGACCCCACGCAGTATTTT
TRBJ2-1 | . | 14 | TRBD2 | TRBV29-1 | CSVTRGELYNEQFF | TGCAGCGTTACCCGGGGGGAGTTATACAATGAGCAGTTCTTC
TRBJ2-7 | . | 14 | . | TRBV14 | CASSQDKGVYEQYF | TGTGCCAGCAGCCAAGATAAGGGAGTCTACGAGCAGTACTTC
TRBJ2-5 | . | 15 | . | TRBV24-1 | CATSEWDSGEETQYF | TGTGCCACCAGTGAGTGGGACTCCGGAGAAGAGACCCAGTACTTC
TRBJ1-1 | . | 14 | . | TRBV9 | CASSPLSGHTEAFF | TGTGCCAGCAGCCCACTATCGGGGCACACTGAAGCTTTCTTT
TRBJ2-1 | few | 15 | . | TRBV24-1 | CATSDTSSMNNEQFF | TGTGCCACCAGTGATACTTCTAGCATGAACAATGAGCAGTTCTTC
TRBJ1-5 | . | 16 | TRBD1 | TRBV20-1 | CSASSSLRQGEQPQHF | TGCAGTGCTAGTTCTTCCCTAAGACAGGGAGAGCAGCCCCAGCATTTT
TRBJ2-2 | few | 18 | TRBD2 | TRBV10-3 | CAISESPTVAGRTGELFF | TGTGCCATCAGTGAGTCTCCAACAGTAGCGGGGAGGACCGGGGAGCTGTTTTTT
TRBJ2-1 | few | 14 | . | TRBV24-1 | CATSDGRGYNEQFF | TGTGCCACCAGTGATGGCAGGGGATACAATGAGCAGTTCTTC
TRBJ2-1 | . | 13 | . | TRBV29-1 | CSVGGGIWNEQFF | TGCAGCGTTGGGGGAGGTATCTGGAATGAGCAGTTCTTC
TRBJ2-3 | few | 15 | . | TRBV15 | CATSRAGISTDTQYF | TGTGCCACCAGCAGAGCGGGAATTTCCACAGATACGCAGTATTTT
TRBJ2-7 | . | 13 | . | TRBV7-9 | CASIKGTGVEQYF | TGTGCCAGTATTAAAGGTACGGGGGTCGAGCAGTACTTC
TRBJ2-7 | . | 13 | . | TRBV5-1 | CASSLETYYEQYF | TGCGCCAGCAGCTTGGAAACATACTACGAGCAGTACTTC
TRBJ2-1 | . | 14 | TRBD2 | TRBV7-2 | CASSFIREGNEQFF | TGTGCCAGCAGCTTTATTAGGGAGGGCAATGAGCAGTTCTTC
TRBJ1-6 | few | 14 | TRBD1 | TRBV30 | CAWSGDRGFSPLHF | TGTGCCTGGAGTGGAGACAGGGGGTTCTCACCCCTCCACTTT
TRBJ1-6 | many | 14 | . | TRBV12-3/TRBV12-4 | CASTSEEYNSPLHF | TGTGCCAGCACTTCGGAGGAGTATAATTCACCCCTCCACTTT
TRBJ2-5 | . | 12 | . | TRBV20-1 | CSASARRETQYF | TGCAGTGCTAGTGCCCGCCGGGAGACCCAGTACTTC
TRBJ1-1 | . | 18 | TRBD1 | TRBV11-2 | CASSDPGGQGERRTEAFF | TGTGCCAGCAGCGACCCCGGGGGACAGGGGGAAAGGAGGACTGAAGCTTTCTTT
TRBJ1-6 | few | 16 | . | TRBV5-1 | CASSEGDGRDYSPLHF | TGCGCCAGCAGCGAAGGGGACGGCAGGGATTATTCACCCCTCCACTTT
TRBJ2-3 | few | 15 | TRBD2 | TRBV12-3/TRBV12-4 | CASTLLAGGGDTQYF | TGTGCCAGCACCTTACTAGCGGGAGGAGGAGATACGCAGTATTTT
TRBJ2-5 | . | 14 | . | TRBV5-1 | CASSSVAQSSTQYF | TGCGCCAGCAGCTCGGTTGCACAGAGTTCGACCCAGTACTTC
TRBJ2-3 | . | 14 | . | TRBV19 | CASSFSGITDTQYF | TGTGCCAGTAGTTTCTCGGGAATCACAGATACGCAGTATTTT
TRBJ2-1 | few | 15 | TRBD2 | TRBV11-2 | CASSLDPAGDQKQFF | TGTGCCAGCAGCTTAGATCCAGCGGGAGATCAGAAGCAGTTCTTC
TRBJ1-4 | . | 15 | . | TRBV7-2 | CASSLVAGNDEKLFF | TGTGCCAGCAGCTTAGTGGCAGGGAATGATGAAAAACTGTTTTTT
TRBJ2-1 | few | 15 | . | TRBV2 | CASSVDYLAYNEQFF | TGTGCCAGCAGTGTGGACTACCTGGCCTACAATGAGCAGTTCTTC
TRBJ2-2 | . | 15 | . | TRBV7-9 | CASSPGRGVSGELFF | TGTGCCAGCAGCCCCGGCAGGGGAGTGTCCGGGGAGCTGTTTTTT
TRBJ1-3 | few | 13 | . | TRBV5-1 | CASSLEWGNTIYF | TGCGCCAGCAGCTTGGAATGGGGTAACACCATATATTTT
TRBJ2-1 | few | 20 | TRBD2 | TRBV20-1 | CSARRTWGLAGGPRYNEQFF | TGCAGTGCTAGACGTACCTGGGGACTAGCGGGAGGGCCGAGATACAATGAGCAGTTCTTC
TRBJ2-1 | few | 15 | TRBD2 | TRBV20-1 | CSAAGGTSGYNEQFF | TGCAGTGCTGCAGGTGGGACTAGCGGGTACAATGAGCAGTTCTTC
TRBJ2-1 | . | 15 | . | TRBV3-1 | CASSPGLTVGNEQFF | TGTGCCAGCAGCCCTGGACTAACTGTCGGCAATGAGCAGTTCTTC
TRBJ1-5 | few | 12 | . | TRBV29-1 | CSVKTSNQPQHF | TGCAGCGTGAAGACAAGCAATCAGCCCCAGCATTTT
TRBJ2-1 | few | 14 | . | TRBV11-2 | CASSLVEGYNEQFF | TGTGCCAGCAGCTTAGTGGAGGGATACAATGAGCAGTTCTTC
TRBJ2-2 | few | 17 | . | TRBV7-9 | CASSPPPSDLNTGELFF | TGTGCCAGCAGCCCACCCCCCTCCGACCTCAACACCGGGGAGCTGTTTTTT
TRBJ1-1 | few | 15 | . | TRBV7-2 | CASSLVWDLNTEAFF | TGTGCCAGCAGCTTAGTATGGGATCTGAACACTGAAGCTTTCTTT
TRBJ1-2 | . | 14 | . | TRBV2 | CASSERGRYGGYTF | TGTGCCAGCAGTGAAAGGGGCAGGTACGGAGGCTACACCTTC